Presented here are 4 T cell receptor beta chains from one specimen sequenced in a study of blood T cell repertoires in COVID-19. The table came from immunoSEQ multiplex PCR; TCRdb's copy has only in-frame clones and leaves some out. The sample carries about 40,000 clones, about 91% recorded once. The sequenced sample was peripheral blood. These receptors were collected from a man aged 50 to 59 with active COVID-19.

This chain uses TRBV3-1 (or the pseudogene TRBV3-2) with TRBJ1-6, with D hard to call. The CDR3 extends over 16 amino acids. Trimming took 5 bases from V and 5 from J, leaving 16 bases between them. The germline V gene encodes CDR1 LGHDT and CDR2 YNNKEL (reference sequence). Here the CDR3 reads CASSSGFIHHNSPLHF. The CDR3 DNA is TGTGCCAGCAGCTCGGGTTTCATACATCATAATTCACCCCTCCACTTT.

A word on this clone: Within the sample, other DNA sequences also encode this same CDR3. The rearrangement joins TRBV27 to TRBJ2-2, with 7 bases lining up with TRBD1. Germline-derived CDR1 and CDR2 are MNHEY and SMNVEV (reference sequence). The junction had 14 bases not matched to a gene; V was cut back by 7 bases and J by 6 bases. This CDR3 comprises 16 residues. DNA for the CDR3: TGTGCCAGCACCCCCCTCGACAGGGTAGAGGCCGGGGAGCTGTTTTTT. Translation: CASTPLDRVEAGELFF.

The chain carries TRBV7-8 and TRBJ2-2, with 13 nucleotides matching TRBD2. Trimming at V came to 7 bases and at J to 4 bases, leaving 9 bases not matched to a gene. The germline V gene encodes CDR1 SGHVS and CDR2 FQNEAQ. The CDR3 totals 17 residues. CDR3 loop: CASKTGLAGAVTGELFF. The CDR3 DNA reads as TGTGCCAGCAAAACCGGACTAGCGGGAGCGGTCACCGGGGAGCTGTTTTTT.

The chain couples TRBV28 to TRBJ2-3; D gene uncertain. From germline, CDR1 is MDHEN and CDR2 SYDVKM. Between the trimmed V and J ends, which lost 1 base and 1 base, there was a span of 9 bases. The CDR3 loop spans 15 amino acids. The CDR3, as DNA: TGTGCCAGCAGTTTATTTGCCCAGGGCACAGATACGCAGTATTTT. This gives the protein CASSLFAQGTDTQYF.